This T cell receptor beta chain was documented in a study of CD8 T cells in Susac syndrome. Random hexamers were used to reverse transcribe the RNA input (about 0.5 to 1 ug). Amplification of TCR beta CDR3 by immunoSEQ multiplex PCR spanned 54 Vbeta and 13 Jbeta. TCRdb reanalysed the immunoSEQ multiplex PCR reads using MiXCR and keeps one entry per CDR3 protein. The table has some 200,000 distinct CDR3 sequences, roughly nine tenths seen once. The CDR3 contains 13 residues. V gave up 3 bases and J gave up 6 bases; unmatched junction bases: 4. CDR1 and CDR2 from the germline V gene are SGHDT and YYEEEE. General observations from the study: There was no clonal expansion in the CD4+ T cell repertoires of Susac syndrome.

A word on this clonotype: Antigen specificity is unknown.

The chain has TRBV5-6 and TRBJ1-2, with 8 bases lining up with TRBD1. The source of this sequence is a human donor with Susac syndrome. The material sequenced was CD4+ T cells from PBMCs. The CDR3 spells CASSSTGVHGYTF. The CDR3 DNA reads TGTGCCAGCAGCTCGACAGGGGTGCATGGCTACACCTTC.